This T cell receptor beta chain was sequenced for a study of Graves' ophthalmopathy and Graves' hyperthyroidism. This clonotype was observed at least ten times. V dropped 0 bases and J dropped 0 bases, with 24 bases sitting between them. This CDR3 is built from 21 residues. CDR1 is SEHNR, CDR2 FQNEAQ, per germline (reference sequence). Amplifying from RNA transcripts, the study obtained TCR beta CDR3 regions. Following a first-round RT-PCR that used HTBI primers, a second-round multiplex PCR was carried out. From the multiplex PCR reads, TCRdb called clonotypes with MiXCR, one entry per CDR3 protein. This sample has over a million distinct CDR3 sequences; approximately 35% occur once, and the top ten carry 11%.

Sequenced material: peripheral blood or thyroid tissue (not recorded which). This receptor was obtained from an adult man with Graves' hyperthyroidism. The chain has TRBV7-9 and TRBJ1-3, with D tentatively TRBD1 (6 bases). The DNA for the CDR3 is TGTGCCAGCAGCTTAGCTTGGACAGTGAACTACCGCTGGACCTCTGGAAACACCATATATTTT. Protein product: CASSLAWTVNYRWTSGNTIYF.